Listed here are 24 T cell receptor beta chains from one sample, sequenced in a study of control samples from healthy donors and cancer patients. Clones were sequenced by immunoSEQ multiplex PCR, and TCRdb holds only the in-frame ones, with some missing. The repertoire holds roughly 47,000 clones, around 87% seen once, with roughly 10% in the top ten. The specimen was PBMCs. The receptors derive from a woman aged 55-75 years with lung cancer.

The chain recombines TRBV10-2 with TRBJ1-6; no definite D call. CDR1 WSHSY and CDR2 SAAADI come from the germline V gene. V lost 6 bases, J lost 4 bases, and 7 bases lay in between. The CDR3 runs 13 residues. As DNA, the CDR3 is TGCGCCAGCAGGGAGGTTTATAATTCACCCCTCCACTTT. As protein: CASREVYNSPLHF.

This clone was recorded once. This chain connects TRBV14 to TRBJ1-3; D is unresolved. V was trimmed by 2 bases and J by 5 bases, leaving 10 bases between them. Germline loops: CDR1 SGHDN, CDR2 FVKESK. CDR3 size: 14 residues. Written as DNA, the CDR3 is TGTGCCAGCAGCCAATCGGGGTCTCGAAACACCATATATTTT. Its protein is CASSQSGSRNTIYF. Combining the CDR3 with reference TRBV14 and TRBJ1-3 gives the whole variable domain EAGVTQFPSHSVIEKGQTVTLRCDPISGHDNLYWYRRVMGKEIKFLLHFVKESKQDESGMPNNRFLAERTGGTYSTLKVQPAELEDSGVYFCASSQSGSRNTIYFGEGSWLTVV.

CDR3 amino acids: CATSSTNNQPQHF. The CDR3 nucleotides read TGTGCCACCTCCTCGACAAACAATCAGCCCCAGCATTTT. The V gene is TRBV15, the J gene TRBJ1-5; D not resolved. This CDR3 region has 13 residues. Trimming removed 8 bases at V and 3 bases at J, with 11 bases between. Germline V gives CDR1 LNHNV, CDR2 YYDKDF (reference sequence). Full variable domain (outside the CDR3, taken from reference TRBV15 and TRBJ1-5): DAMVIQNPRYQVTQFGKPVTLSCSQTLNHNVMYWYQQKSSQAPKLLFHYYDKDFNNEADTPDNFQSRRPNTSFCFLDIRSPGLGDTAMYLCATSSTNNQPQHFGDGTRLSIL.

This CDR3 reads CAWFTGLRRYNEQFF. The CDR3, as DNA: TGTGCCTGGTTTACAGGGCTGAGGCGATACAATGAGCAGTTCTTC. The V call is TRBV30, the J call TRBJ2-1; tentatively, D is TRBD1 (6 bases). V dropped 5 bases and J dropped 4 bases, with 18 bases sitting between them. The germline V gene has CDR1 GTSNPN and CDR2 SVGIG (reference sequence). This CDR3 region has 15 residues.

The rearrangement links TRBV5-1 to TRBJ1-4, with D maybe TRBD1 (5 bases). The V and J ends lost 0 bases and 2 bases respectively, with 8 bases between them. The CDR3 extends over 15 amino acids. The germline gives CDR1 SGHRS, CDR2 YFSETQ. This chain's CDR3 is CASSLGRVTNEKLFF. As DNA, the CDR3 is TGCGCCAGCAGCTTGGGCAGGGTGACTAATGAAAAACTGTTTTTT.

CDR3 in amino acids: CSVDPRDRRKRTDTQYF. Here the CDR3 DNA reads TGCAGCGTTGACCCAAGGGACAGGCGAAAGCGCACAGATACGCAGTATTTT. The V gene is TRBV29-1, the J gene TRBJ2-3; the match to TRBD1 covers 8 bases. The V and J ends lost 3 bases and 1 base, in that order; junction bases with no gene match: 12. The CDR3 sequence is 17 residues long. Germline V gene lookup returns CDR1 SQVTM and CDR2 ANQGSEA.

The rearrangement joins TRBV2 to TRBJ2-1; TRBD2 agrees at 7 bases. The CDR3 has 13 amino acids. Germline V gene sequence: CDR1 SNHLY, CDR2 FYNNEI. The junction had 3 bases not matched to a gene; V was cut back by 5 bases and J by 5 bases. The CDR3 sequence: CASSWGLNNEQFF. In DNA form, the CDR3 reads TGTGCCAGCAGTTGGGGACTAAACAATGAGCAGTTCTTC.

The V and J genes are TRBV2 and TRBJ2-3; 11 bases map to TRBD2. Per germline, CDR1 SNHLY and CDR2 FYNNEI. There are 22 residues in the CDR3. The junction had 29 bases not matched to a gene; V was cut back by 6 bases and J by 6 bases. The CDR3 sequence is CASRVWGLPGLAETDPWDTQYF. CDR3 bases: TGTGCCAGCAGGGTCTGGGGCCTACCGGGACTAGCGGAGACCGACCCGTGGGATACGCAGTATTTT.

The chain recombines TRBV19 with TRBJ1-2, with TRBD1 matching over 7 bases. Germline-derived CDR1 and CDR2 are LNHDA and SQIVND (reference sequence). V was clipped by 5 bases and J by 3 bases; unmatched bases: 6. The CDR3 totals 14 residues. CDR3 bases: TGTGCCAGTAGTCCCTACAGGGGCCACTATGGCTACACCTTC. Its translation: CASSPYRGHYGYTF. Variable domain in full (rest from reference TRBV19 and TRBJ1-2): DGGITQSPKYLFRKEGQNVTLSCEQNLNHDAMYWYRQDPGQGLRLIYYSQIVNDFQKGDIAEGYSVSREKKESFPLTVTSAQKNPTAFYLCASSPYRGHYGYTFGSGTRLTVV.

The rearrangement uses TRBV4-1 and TRBJ2-2; D not certain. The CDR3 covers 15 residues. Germline-derived CDR1 and CDR2 are MGHRA and YSYEKL. V lost 0 bases to trimming and J lost 1 base, with 6 bases between them. In DNA form, the CDR3 reads TGCGCCAGCAGCCAAGATCGGAGGAACACCGGGGAGCTGTTTTTT. It codes for CASSQDRRNTGELFF.

The chain is built from TRBV7-6 and TRBJ1-1, with 9 bases matching TRBD1. The CDR3 runs 16 residues. Germline values: CDR1 SGHVS, CDR2 FNYEAQ. The ends lost 3 bases at V and 0 bases at J; junction bases unmatched: 5. CDR3 sequence: CASSFNRGQVNTEAFF. CDR3 in DNA: TGTGCCAGCAGCTTTAACAGGGGGCAAGTGAACACTGAAGCTTTCTTT.

The chain recombines TRBV10-2 with TRBJ2-1; D tentatively reads TRBD1 or TRBD2 (5 bases each). Germline CDR1 is WSHSY and CDR2 is SAAADI. This CDR3 region has 15 residues. The V gene lost 2 bases and the J gene lost 2 bases, with 10 bases spanning the gap. The CDR3 loop reads CASSEGTPTYNEQFF. CDR3 DNA sequence: TGCGCCAGCAGTGAGGGGACCCCAACCTACAATGAGCAGTTCTTC.

This sequence joins TRBV6-1 and TRBJ2-7; TRBD1 is a possible D gene (5 bases). Looked up from germline, CDR1 is MNHNS and CDR2 is SASEGT. The CDR3 is 14 residues long. Trimming left V 1 base short and J 4 bases short, with 11 bases between. The CDR3 nucleotides read TGTGCCAGCAGTGAAGGTTGGGGCTTATACGAGCAGTACTTC. This codes for CASSEGWGLYEQYF.

The chain is built from TRBV7-9 and TRBJ1-3; 8 bases map to TRBD1. With V trimmed by 5 bases and J by 0 bases, 12 bases remained unmatched. CDR1 and CDR2 from the germline V gene are SEHNR and FQNEAQ (reference sequence). The CDR3 has 18 residues. The CDR3 DNA sequence: TGTGCCAGCAGCACCCTTGGGTCAGGGGGCGACTCTGGAAACACCATATATTTT. Translated: CASSTLGSGGDSGNTIYF.

This chain links TRBV24-1 with TRBJ2-1; D assignment may be TRBD1 or TRBD2 (6 bases each). The CDR3 is 14 amino acids. V lost 4 bases and J 11 bases, leaving 17 bases between the germline ends. Germline values: CDR1 KGHDR, CDR2 SFDVKD. The CDR3 region has the DNA TGTGCCACCAGTGACACCCTAGGGGGGAGGAAGCAGTTCTTC. This encodes CATSDTLGGRKQFF.

The chain uses TRBV7-2 and TRBJ1-1; no definite D call. The CDR3 extends over 13 amino acids. Looked up from germline, CDR1 is SGHTA and CDR2 is FQGNSA. The V end was cut by 5 bases, the J end by 0 bases, with 7 bases between. This CDR3 reads CASSRRVNTEAFF. CDR3 bases: TGTGCCAGCAGCCGACGGGTGAACACTGAAGCTTTCTTT.

The V and J genes are TRBV7-3 and TRBJ2-5; D is ambiguous. The germline V gene has CDR1 SGHTA and CDR2 FQGTGA. V lost 5 bases and J 7 bases, leaving 14 bases between the germline ends. This CDR3 is built from 13 residues. Here the CDR3 DNA reads TGTGCCAGCAGCACCGGATCCGAAGGGACCCAGTACTTC. As protein: CASSTGSEGTQYF. Drawing the rest from reference TRBV7-3 and TRBJ2-5, the complete variable domain is GAGVSQTPSNKVTEKGKYVELRCDPISGHTALYWYRQSLGQGPEFLIYFQGTGAADDSGLPNDRFFAVRPEGSVSTLKIQRTERGDSAVYLCASSTGSEGTQYFGPGTRLLVL.

CDR3 in DNA: TGTGCCAGCAGTTTAAGGGCCAGGGGTCGCACCGGGGAGCTGTTTTTT. Translating gives CASSLRARGRTGELFF. The chain employs TRBV27 and TRBJ2-2, with D possibly matching TRBD1 (6 bases). Germline V gives CDR1 MNHEY, CDR2 SMNVEV (reference sequence). Trimming took 2 bases from V and 4 from J, leaving 14 bases between them. This CDR3 is 16 amino acids long.

The chain's CDR3 is CASGLGTSYEQYF. The CDR3 bases are TGTGCTAGTGGTTTAGGGACTTCCTACGAGCAGTACTTC. The chain uses TRBV12-5 and TRBJ2-7; D is perhaps TRBD2 (6 bases). The germline CDR1 and CDR2 sequences are LGHNT and FRNRAP. V was pared by 3 bases and J by 1 base, with 7 bases between. This CDR3 contains 13 residues. The complete variable domain, with remaining parts taken from reference TRBV12-5 and TRBJ2-7, reads DARVTQTPRHKVTEMGQEVTMRCQPILGHNTVFWYRQTMMQGLELLAYFRNRAPLDDSGMPKDRFSAEMPDATLATLKIQPSEPRDSAVYFCASGLGTSYEQYFGPGTRLTVT.

CDR3 amino acids: CAISESAGVGTGELFF. CDR3 DNA sequence: TGTGCCATCAGTGAGTCTGCGGGAGTGGGCACCGGGGAGCTGTTTTTT. This chain joins TRBV10-3 and TRBJ2-2, with TRBD2 matching 7 bases. The CDR3 loop spans 16 amino acids. The V and J ends lost 0 bases and 4 bases, in that order; junction bases with no gene match: 5. CDR1 and CDR2 from the germline V gene are ENHRY and SYGVKD.

The genes are TRBV19 and TRBJ1-4; D is undetermined. V gave up 3 bases and J gave up 1 base, with 9 bases separating them. The length of the CDR3 is 15 residues. CDR1 is LNHDA, CDR2 SQIVND, per germline (reference sequence). CDR3 sequence: CASSINHLTNEKLFF. CDR3 sequence (DNA): TGTGCCAGTAGTATTAATCACCTAACTAATGAAAAACTGTTTTTT.

The chain couples TRBV13 to TRBJ2-3; the D gene could be TRBD1 or TRBD2 (5 bases each). This CDR3 has 15 amino acids. Trimming pared 5 bases from V and 6 bases from J, leaving 18 bases between. Germline V lookup: CDR1 PRHDT, CDR2 FYEKMQ (reference sequence). Written as DNA, the CDR3 is TGTGCCAGCAGCAATGAACGGGGACCGGGGGATACGCAGTATTTT. Translating gives CASSNERGPGDTQYF.

This sequence joins TRBV28 and TRBJ2-7, with D perhaps given as TRBD1 or TRBD2 (5 bases each). The V end was cut by 7 bases, the J end by 4 bases, with 11 bases between. Germline CDR1 reads MDHEN; CDR2 reads SYDVKM. CDR3 length equals 12 residues. CDR3 sequence reads: CASIGTPYEQYF. The CDR3 DNA is TGTGCCAGCATCGGGACCCCTTACGAGCAGTACTTC.

This sequence joins TRBV7-9 and TRBJ2-2, with 8 bases lining up with TRBD1. Per the germline V gene, CDR1 is SEHNR and CDR2 is FQNEAQ (reference sequence). The CDR3 loop spans 15 amino acids. V gave up 4 bases and J gave up 4 bases; unmatched junction bases: 5. The CDR3 here is CASSSGQGGTGELFF. The CDR3 DNA reads as TGTGCCAGCAGCTCCGGACAGGGAGGCACCGGGGAGCTGTTTTTT.